The source of this T cell receptor beta chain is a study of blood T cell repertoires in COVID-19. On the study more broadly: Donors in the United States, Italy and Spain gave samples during acute or convalescent COVID-19. The analysed material was cDNA or gDNA that came from T cells, B-cell-depleted T cells, or PBMCs.

Germline loops: CDR1 LNHDA, CDR2 SQIVND (reference sequence). The CDR3 totals 13 residues. V gave up 5 bases and J gave up 6 bases, with 13 bases separating them. In the study's own analysis: Nucleated cell counts were estimated from reference gene primer amplification. Profiled with immunoSEQ multiplex PCR; TCRdb holds only in-frame clones, not every one. Clone size and V and J calls were adopted from that table, with D and trimming inferred from the DNA. The sample carries 150,000 to 200,000 clones, approximately 85% recorded once. V is TRBV19 and J is TRBJ1-1, with D possibly being TRBD1 (5 bases). The sequence was obtained from a man aged 60-69 years with acute or convalescent COVID-19. The sequencing sample was made of peripheral blood. CDR3 in amino acids: CASSSHSGAEAFF. The CDR3 DNA reads as TGTGCCAGTAGTTCCCACTCGGGGGCTGAAGCTTTCTTT.